The next 8 T cell receptor beta chains were all read from a single sample in a study of T cell changes during pregnancy in multiple sclerosis. The repertoire was sequenced with immunoSEQ multiplex PCR; TCRdb's copy has only in-frame clones and lacks some. This table has approximately 40,000 clones, 92% appearing once. This material consisted of CD8+ T cells from peripheral blood mononuclear cells, taken in the third trimester of pregnancy. The source is a female donor with multiple sclerosis, enrolled in a pregnancy study.

The genes are TRBV19 and TRBJ1-1; the D gene is possibly TRBD1 (5 bases). CDR3 length: 13 amino acids. Trimming shortened V by 5 bases and J by 11 bases, and 18 bases separated the two germline ends. CDR1 is LNHDA, CDR2 SQIVND, per germline (reference sequence). CDR3 sequence reads: CASSSWTTQGAFF. CDR3 coding DNA: TGTGCCAGTAGTTCCTGGACTACTCAGGGTGCTTTCTTT.

V and J are TRBV2 and TRBJ2-7; the match to TRBD1 covers 12 bases. Germline V gene data show CDR1 as SNHLY and CDR2 as FYNNEI. V lost 8 bases to trimming and J lost 6 bases; unmatched junction nucleotides: 8. The CDR3 has 14 amino acids. For the CDR3, the DNA is TGTGCCAGCGGGGTGGGGGACAGGGGGCTCGAGCAGTACTTC. Protein product: CASGVGDRGLEQYF.

Only one count was recorded for this clone. The chain recombines TRBV19 with TRBJ1-4, with D hard to call. This CDR3 region has 14 residues. Germline values: CDR1 LNHDA, CDR2 SQIVND (reference sequence). The V gene lost 1 base and the J gene lost 2 bases, with 5 bases spanning the gap. In DNA form, the CDR3 reads TGTGCCAGTAGTATAGGTCGGACTAATGAAAAACTGTTTTTT. Protein: CASSIGRTNEKLFF.

V usage is TRBV4-3 and J usage is TRBJ1-2; 8 positions agree with TRBD1. This CDR3 has 15 amino acids. V lost 0 bases, J lost 7 bases, and 7 bases stayed unmatched. Per germline, CDR1 LGHNA and CDR2 YSLEER. The CDR3 protein is CASSQDPTGAFGYTF. The CDR3 DNA follows: TGCGCCAGCAGCCAAGACCCGACAGGGGCCTTTGGCTACACCTTC.

The chain employs TRBV5-4 and TRBJ2-3; tentative D call: TRBD1 (6 bases). The CDR3 is 15 amino acids. The ends were cut back, 1 base at V and 3 bases at J, with 12 bases in the middle. Germline assignment: CDR1 SGHNT and CDR2 YYREEE (reference sequence). CDR3 amino acids: CASSLFPGETDTQYF. The CDR3 DNA is TGTGCCAGCAGCTTGTTCCCAGGGGAGACAGATACGCAGTATTTT.

The CDR3 protein is CASRTSGRVPDTQYF. The CDR3 DNA reads as TGTGCCAGCAGAACTAGCGGGAGGGTCCCAGATACGCAGTATTTT. The chain joins TRBV21-1 to TRBJ2-3; the D segment call TRBD2 is taken from the table without a DNA check. TRBV21-1 is listed as a pseudogene. CDR3 length: 15 amino acids.

This clone was recorded only once. The chain uses TRBV10-3 and TRBJ2-5; D unclear. This CDR3 is built from 13 residues. V dropped 3 bases and J dropped 1 base, with 6 bases sitting between them. Germline loops: CDR1 ENHRY, CDR2 SYGVKD. CDR3 bases: TGTGCCATCAGTGACATAGTCCAAGAGACCCAGTACTTC. It yields the protein CAISDIVQETQYF.

The CDR3: CASSYVSSGNTIYF. In DNA, the CDR3 is TGTGCCAGCAGTTACGTATCTTCTGGAAACACCATATATTTT. The gene calls are TRBV6-6 and TRBJ1-3; D is undetermined. From germline, CDR1 is MNHNY and CDR2 SVGAGI (reference sequence). There are 14 residues in the CDR3. Deletions cut 2 bases from V and 1 base from J, with 6 bases between.